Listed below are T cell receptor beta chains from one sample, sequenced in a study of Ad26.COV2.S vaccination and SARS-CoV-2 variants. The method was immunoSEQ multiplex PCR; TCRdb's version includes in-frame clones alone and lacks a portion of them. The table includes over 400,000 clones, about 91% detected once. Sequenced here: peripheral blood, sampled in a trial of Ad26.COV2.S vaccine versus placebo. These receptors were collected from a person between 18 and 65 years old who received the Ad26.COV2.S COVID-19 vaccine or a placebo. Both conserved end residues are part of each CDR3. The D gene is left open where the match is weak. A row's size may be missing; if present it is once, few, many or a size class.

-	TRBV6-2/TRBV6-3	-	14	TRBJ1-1	CASSYSDTGYEAFF	TGTGCCAGCAGTTACTCGGACACAGGATACGAAGCTTTCTTT
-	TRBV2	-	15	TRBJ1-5	CASSEARGGGQPQHF	TGTGCCAGCAGTGAAGCGCGGGGTGGAGGCCAGCCCCAGCATTTT
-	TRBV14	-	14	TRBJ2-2	CASSQEDTAGELFF	TGTGCCAGCAGCCAAGAGGATACCGCCGGGGAGCTGTTTTTT
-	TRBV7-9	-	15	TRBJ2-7	CASSPRGSQGDEQYF	TGTGCCAGCAGCCCTAGGGGGTCGCAGGGAGACGAGCAGTACTTC
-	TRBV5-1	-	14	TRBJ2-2	CASSLTRGTGELFF	TGCGCCAGCAGCTTGACGCGAGGAACCGGGGAGCTGTTTTTT
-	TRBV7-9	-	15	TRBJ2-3	CASSLSTASTDTQYF	TGTGCCAGCAGCTTATCTACTGCTAGCACAGATACGCAGTATTTT
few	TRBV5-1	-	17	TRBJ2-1	CASSFKSLAETYNEQFF	TGCGCCAGCAGCTTCAAATCCTTAGCGGAAACATACAATGAGCAGTTCTTC
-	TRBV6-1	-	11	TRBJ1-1	CASSENREAFF	TGTGCCAGCAGTGAGAACAGAGAAGCTTTCTTT
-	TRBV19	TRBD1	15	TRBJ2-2	CASRRWDREGGELFF	TGTGCCAGTAGGAGGTGGGACAGGGAAGGCGGGGAGCTGTTTTTT
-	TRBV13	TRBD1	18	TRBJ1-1	CASSSRDRGWGPGTEAFF	TGTGCCAGCAGCTCCCGGGACAGGGGATGGGGGCCGGGGACTGAAGCTTTCTTT
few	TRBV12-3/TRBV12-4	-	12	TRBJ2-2	CASSLQTGELFF	TGTGCCAGCAGTCTGCAAACCGGGGAGCTGTTTTTT
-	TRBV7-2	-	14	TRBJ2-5	CASSLATLEETQYF	TGTGCCAGCAGCTTAGCGACGTTAGAAGAGACCCAGTACTTC
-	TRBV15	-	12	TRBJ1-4	CATSRSSEKLFF	TGTGCCACCAGCAGATCCAGTGAAAAACTGTTTTTT
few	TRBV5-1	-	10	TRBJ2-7	CLGSRHEQYF	TGCCTGGGCAGTCGCCACGAGCAGTACTTC
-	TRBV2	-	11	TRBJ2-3	CASGVTDTQYF	TGTGCCAGCGGGGTGACAGATACGCAGTATTTT
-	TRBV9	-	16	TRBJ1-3	CASSVADRGPGNTIYF	TGTGCCAGCAGCGTAGCCGACCGGGGCCCTGGAAACACCATATATTTT
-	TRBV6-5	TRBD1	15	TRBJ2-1	CASSYWQGVRNEQFF	TGTGCCAGCAGTTACTGGCAGGGGGTACGGAATGAGCAGTTCTTC
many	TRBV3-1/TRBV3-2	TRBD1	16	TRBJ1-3	CASSRRGQSNGNTIYF	TGTGCCAGCAGCCGAAGGGGACAGAGCAACGGAAACACCATATATTTT
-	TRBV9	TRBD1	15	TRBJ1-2	CASSVGQGVLGGYTF	TGTGCCAGCAGCGTCGGACAGGGGGTTTTGGGTGGCTACACCTTC
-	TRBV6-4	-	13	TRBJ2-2	CASSEGSQGELFF	TGTGCCAGCAGTGAAGGTTCGCAGGGGGAGCTGTTTTTT
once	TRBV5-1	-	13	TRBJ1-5	CASSLAGNQPQHF	TGCGCCAGCAGCTTGGCCGGGAATCAGCCCCAGCATTTT
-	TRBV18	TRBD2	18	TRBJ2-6	CASSPPGRESSGANVLTF	TGTGCCAGCTCACCTCCAGGGCGGGAGAGCTCTGGGGCCAACGTCCTGACTTTC
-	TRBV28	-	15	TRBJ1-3	CASSSPRDRRNTIYF	TGTGCCAGCAGCTCCCCTCGGGACCGCAGAAACACCATATATTTT
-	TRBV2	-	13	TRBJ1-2	CASSQAQTVLYTF	TGTGCCAGCAGTCAAGCTCAGACAGTCCTGTACACCTTC
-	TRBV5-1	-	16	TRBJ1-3	CASSLATVGSGNTIYF	TGCGCCAGCAGCTTGGCGACTGTCGGGTCGGGAAACACCATATATTTT
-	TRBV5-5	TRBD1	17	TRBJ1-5	CASSFRRQGYSNQPQHF	TGTGCCAGCAGCTTTCGTCGACAGGGATATAGCAATCAGCCCCAGCATTTT
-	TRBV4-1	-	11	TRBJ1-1	CASSWNTEAFF	TGCGCCAGCAGCTGGAACACTGAAGCTTTCTTT
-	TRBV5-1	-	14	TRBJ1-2	CASSLGTYGYGYTF	TGCGCCAGCAGCTTAGGGACTTACGGCTATGGCTACACCTTC
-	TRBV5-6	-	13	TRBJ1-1	CASSLTDGTEAFF	TGTGCCAGCAGCTTGACAGATGGCACTGAAGCTTTCTTT
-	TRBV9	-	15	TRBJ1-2	CASSARPGLGGGYTF	TGTGCCAGCAGCGCGCGCCCTGGACTGGGCGGAGGCTACACCTTC